The next 26 T cell receptor beta chains were all read from a single sample in a study of blood T cell repertoires in COVID-19. The method was immunoSEQ multiplex PCR; TCRdb's version includes in-frame clones alone and lacks a portion of them. The table has approximately 90,000 clones, roughly 87% seen once. The source material was peripheral blood. Receptors were obtained from a man in his fifties or sixties with acute or convalescent COVID-19.

This clone was found a few times. The rearrangement uses TRBV6-5 and TRBJ2-7; 9 bases fit TRBD1. The V and J ends lost 6 bases and 7 bases, in that order; junction bases with no gene match: 7. CDR3 length: 13 residues. Germline V gene lookup returns CDR1 MNHEY and CDR2 SVGAGI. The CDR3 nucleotides read TGTGCCAGCAGACGGGACAGGGCGCGAGAGCAGTACTTC. Translation: CASRRDRAREQYF.

DNA of the CDR3: TGCAGTGCTAGAAGGGGCGGTGAGCAGTTCTTC. As protein: CSARRGGEQFF. The rearrangement joins TRBV20-1 to TRBJ2-1; D is possibly TRBD1 (5 bases). Germline CDR1 is DFQATT and CDR2 is SNEGSKA (reference sequence). Trimming took 2 bases from V and 9 from J, leaving 8 bases between them. This CDR3 contains 11 residues.

CDR3 in DNA: TGTGCCATCAGTGGGGACAGTCTGGGCAACACCATATATTTT. It encodes CAISGDSLGNTIYF. V usage is TRBV10-3 and J usage is TRBJ1-3; TRBD1 matches at 7 bases. The germline V gene encodes CDR1 ENHRY and CDR2 SYGVKD. The CDR3 covers 14 residues. V shed 4 bases, J shed 7 bases, and the junction held 7 bases outside the gene matches.

The chain links TRBV2 to TRBJ2-7; D may be TRBD1 (5 bases). The CDR3 is 13 amino acids. V was trimmed by 6 bases and J by 5 bases, leaving 14 bases between them. In germline, CDR1 is SNHLY, CDR2 FYNNEI. CDR3 bases: TGTGCCAGCAGAATGACAGCTTCTAACGAGCAGTACTTC. It translates to CASRMTASNEQYF.

The chain employs TRBV19 and TRBJ2-7; 10 bases are shared with TRBD1. Germline V gives CDR1 LNHDA, CDR2 SQIVND (reference sequence). V dropped 3 bases and J dropped 5; count of bases not matched to a gene: 4. This CDR3 is built from 14 residues. The CDR3 coding sequence is TGTGCCAGTAGTATCCGACAGGGGGCCAACGAGCAGTACTTC. It encodes CASSIRQGANEQYF.

V is TRBV19 and J is TRBJ2-1, with TRBD1 matching 8 bases. From germline, CDR1 is LNHDA and CDR2 SQIVND (reference sequence). J gave up 5 bases and V 3 bases, and 12 bases lay outside the gene matches. The CDR3 has 17 amino acids. The CDR3 bases are TGTGCCAGTAGTATGCCCCACAGGGGGATAGCTAACAATGAGCAGTTCTTC. Translation gives CASSMPHRGIANNEQFF. The complete variable domain, with remaining parts taken from reference TRBV19 and TRBJ2-1, reads DGGITQSPKYLFRKEGQNVTLSCEQNLNHDAMYWYRQDPGQGLRLIYYSQIVNDFQKGDIAEGYSVSREKKESFPLTVTSAQKNPTAFYLCASSMPHRGIANNEQFFGPGTRLTVL.

The chain carries TRBV4-1 and TRBJ1-1; 8 positions match TRBD1. V lost 0 bases to trimming and J lost 4 bases; unmatched junction nucleotides: 10. The CDR3 consists of 17 residues. CDR1 is MGHRA, CDR2 YSYEKL, per germline. The CDR3 region is CASSQERQGARGTEAFF. The CDR3 coding sequence is TGCGCCAGCAGCCAAGAGAGGCAGGGGGCGCGGGGCACTGAAGCTTTCTTT.

A word on this clone: The junction does not match germline at one end; this may be a read error. The CDR3 here is CASRTSSGSSHEQYF. CDR3 coding DNA: TGTGCCAGCAGAACCTCTAGCGGGAGCTCCCACGAGCAGTACTTC. The gene calls are TRBV6-5 and TRBJ2-7; 10 nucleotides line up with TRBD2. Germline CDR1 is MNHEY and CDR2 is SVGAGI. This CDR3 is built from 15 residues.

This clone was counted between two and nine times. This chain connects TRBV5-1 to TRBJ2-3, with 11 bases that match TRBD1. Germline trimming cut 7 bases from V and 3 bases from J; bases unmatched to any gene: 10. The CDR3 runs 16 residues. The germline V gene encodes CDR1 SGHRS and CDR2 YFSETQ. The CDR3 loop is CASGGQDRGPTDTQYF. CDR3 bases: TGCGCCAGCGGGGGGCAGGACAGGGGGCCGACAGATACGCAGTATTTT.

J is TRBJ1-5 and V is TRBV18; 8 bases fit TRBD1. The germline V gene encodes CDR1 KGHSH and CDR2 LQKENI. J lost 4 bases, V lost 2 bases, and 4 bases had no gene match. CDR3 length equals 15 residues. The CDR3 here is CASSPVQGGNQPQHF. The CDR3 DNA reads as TGTGCCAGCTCACCAGTACAGGGGGGAAATCAGCCCCAGCATTTT.

This rearrangement joins TRBV7-9 to TRBJ1-3; D gene uncertain. The length of the CDR3 is 14 residues. Germline V lookup: CDR1 SEHNR, CDR2 FQNEAQ (reference sequence). V shed 2 bases and J shed 0 bases, with 5 bases lying between them. The CDR3 DNA follows: TGTGCCAGCAGCTTATTAATCTCTGGAAACACCATATATTTT. It yields the protein CASSLLISGNTIYF.

This rearrangement joins TRBV5-1 to TRBJ2-3; D unresolved. Trimming took 0 bases from V and 4 from J, leaving 9 bases between them. The CDR3 has 14 amino acids. Germline V gene data show CDR1 as SGHRS and CDR2 as YFSETQ. CDR3 in DNA: TGCGCCAGCAGCTTGGTGCCGAGCGCAGATACGCAGTATTTT. Residues: CASSLVPSADTQYF.

This clone has more than one count but fewer than ten. The genes are TRBV25-1 and TRBJ1-6; unclear D gene. Germline V gene sequence: CDR1 MGHDK, CDR2 SYGVNS. Trimming shortened V by 4 bases and J by 16 bases, and 8 bases separated the two germline ends. The CDR3 sequence is 10 residues long. The CDR3 nucleotides are TGTGCCAGCAGTGGCGATATACTCCACTTT. This gives the protein CASSGDILHF.

The chain couples TRBV7-8 to TRBJ2-3; 7 nucleotides line up with TRBD1. Germline CDR1 and CDR2: SGHVS and FQNEAQ. Trimming removed 6 bases from V and 4 bases from J; junction bases left unmatched: 13. The CDR3 runs 16 residues. The CDR3 region has the DNA TGTGCCAGCAGTCTCCGGGACAGTGGGTTTGCAGATACGCAGTATTTT. It codes for CASSLRDSGFADTQYF.

The V gene is TRBV7-3, the J gene TRBJ2-5; TRBD1 matches 8 bases. V lost 2 bases to trimming and J lost 5 bases; unmatched junction nucleotides: 7. The germline CDR1 and CDR2 sequences are SGHTA and FQGTGA. The CDR3 spans 15 residues. The CDR3 sequence is CASSLYRGLEETQYF. DNA for the CDR3: TGTGCCAGCAGCTTATACAGGGGGTTGGAGGAGACCCAGTACTTC. The whole variable domain, remainder taken from reference TRBV7-3 and TRBJ2-5, is GAGVSQTPSNKVTEKGKYVELRCDPISGHTALYWYRQSLGQGPEFLIYFQGTGAADDSGLPNDRFFAVRPEGSVSTLKIQRTERGDSAVYLCASSLYRGLEETQYFGPGTRLLVL.

The genes are TRBV9 and TRBJ1-5, with a possible D match to TRBD1 (5 bases). CDR1 SGDLS and CDR2 YYNGEE come from the germline V gene. V was pared by 3 bases and J by 6 bases, with 13 bases between. This CDR3 is 14 amino acids long. CDR3 protein: CASSEGPDIQPQHF. CDR3 in DNA: TGTGCCAGCAGCGAGGGCCCGGACATTCAGCCCCAGCATTTT.

This chain connects TRBV4-1 to TRBJ2-3, with D uncertain. V shed 5 bases and J shed 0 bases, with 12 bases lying between them. The germline CDR1 and CDR2 sequences are MGHRA and YSYEKL. This CDR3 is 15 amino acids long. The CDR3 region has the DNA TGCGCCAGCAGCTCCTCAGCGTCTAGCACAGATACGCAGTATTTT. Translating it yields CASSSSASSTDTQYF.

The V and J genes are TRBV6-5 and TRBJ2-7, with a weak D call TRBD1 (6 bases). The CDR3 extends over 15 amino acids. The V end was cut by 2 bases, the J end by 4 bases, with 15 bases between. Germline V gives CDR1 MNHEY, CDR2 SVGAGI. CDR3 amino acids: CASSYLPPQGYEQYF. The CDR3 region has the DNA TGTGCCAGCAGTTACCTACCCCCACAGGGTTACGAGCAGTACTTC.

The V call is TRBV29-1, the J call TRBJ1-1; perhaps TRBD1 as D (5 bases). The V gene's germline CDR1 is SQVTM and CDR2 ANQGSEA. Trimming took 6 bases from V and 7 from J, leaving 18 bases between them. The CDR3 runs to 13 residues. The CDR3 protein is CSVRLAGIDEAFF. CDR3 DNA: TGCAGCGTCCGGTTAGCAGGGATTGATGAAGCTTTCTTT.

In this sample, this clone turned up a few times. The chain uses TRBV19 and TRBJ1-6, with 8 nucleotides matching TRBD1. Germline V gene lookup returns CDR1 LNHDA and CDR2 SQIVND (reference sequence). V gave up 5 bases and J gave up 7 bases; unmatched junction bases: 7. This CDR3 is 15 amino acids long. DNA for the CDR3: TGTGCCAGTAGTCCTCAGACAGGGGCAAATTCACCCCTCCACTTT. Protein product: CASSPQTGANSPLHF.

The gene calls are TRBV4-2 and TRBJ1-1, with D maybe TRBD1 (5 bases). Per germline, CDR1 LGHNA and CDR2 YNFKEQ. This CDR3 has 11 residues. V was cut by 4 bases and J by 8 bases, with 8 bases left in between. The CDR3 protein is CASSLGAEAFF. The CDR3 coding sequence is TGTGCCAGCAGCCTAGGGGCAGAAGCTTTCTTT.

This chain links TRBV3-1 (or the pseudogene TRBV3-2) with TRBJ2-5; D remains unclear. V was trimmed by 1 base and J by 9 bases, leaving 21 bases between them. This CDR3 contains 16 residues. Per germline, CDR1 LGHDT and CDR2 YNNKEL (reference sequence). The CDR3 spells CASSQGLISSHAPQYF. In DNA, the CDR3 is TGTGCCAGCAGCCAAGGCCTGATTAGTTCCCATGCGCCCCAGTACTTC.

The chain employs TRBV18 and TRBJ1-5; 10 nucleotides match TRBD1. The CDR3 loop spans 16 amino acids. Germline loops: CDR1 KGHSH, CDR2 LQKENI. Trimming took 3 bases from V and 6 from J; bases not matched to a gene: 8. The CDR3 sequence: CASSPQGQGGGQPQHF. DNA of the CDR3: TGTGCCAGCTCACCCCAAGGACAGGGGGGGGGTCAGCCCCAGCATTTT.

The genes are TRBV2 and TRBJ2-7; no clear D gene. Trimming took 6 bases from V and 6 from J, leaving 18 bases between them. Germline V gene lookup returns CDR1 SNHLY and CDR2 FYNNEI. The CDR3 is made up of 14 amino acids. The CDR3 nucleotides are TGTGCCAGCAGCCCCCGCGTGTCCGCTACCGAGCAGTACTTC. It encodes CASSPRVSATEQYF.

This chain connects TRBV6-5 to TRBJ2-5, with D possibly matching TRBD2 (7 bases). The ends were cut back, 6 bases at V and 8 bases at J, with 13 bases in the middle. Germline values: CDR1 MNHEY, CDR2 SVGAGI. The length of the CDR3 is 12 residues. Here the CDR3 DNA reads TGTGCCAGCAGGGGGGGGCCGGGAACCCAGTACTTC. This translates into CASRGGPGTQYF.

V usage is TRBV15 and J usage is TRBJ2-2, with 11 positions matching TRBD2. V was pared by 0 bases and J by 6 bases, with 6 bases of the junction left unmatched. The germline gives CDR1 LNHNV, CDR2 YYDKDF (reference sequence). This CDR3 is built from 17 residues. The CDR3 DNA is TGTGCCACCAGCAGAGATGAAAATAGCGGGAGGGCCGGGGAGCTGTTTTTT. This codes for CATSRDENSGRAGELFF.